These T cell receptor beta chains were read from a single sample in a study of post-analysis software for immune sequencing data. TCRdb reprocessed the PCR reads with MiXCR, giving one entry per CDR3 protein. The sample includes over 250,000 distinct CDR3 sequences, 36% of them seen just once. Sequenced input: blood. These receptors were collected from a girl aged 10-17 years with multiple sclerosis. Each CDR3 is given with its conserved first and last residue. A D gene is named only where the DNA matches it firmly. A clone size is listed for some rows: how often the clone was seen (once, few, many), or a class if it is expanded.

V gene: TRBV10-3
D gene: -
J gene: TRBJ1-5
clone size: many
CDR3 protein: CAISDSRGRQPQHF
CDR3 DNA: TGTGCCATCAGTGACTCTAGGGGAAGGCAGCCCCAGCATTTT

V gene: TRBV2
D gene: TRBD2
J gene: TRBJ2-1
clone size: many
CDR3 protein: CASSRGLAGAFF
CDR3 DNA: TGTGCCAGCAGTCGTGGACTTGCGGGAGCGTTCTTC

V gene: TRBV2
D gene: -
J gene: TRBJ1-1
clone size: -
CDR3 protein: CASSVGLTEAFF
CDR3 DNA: TGTGCCAGCAGTGTGGGCCTCACTGAAGCTTTCTTT

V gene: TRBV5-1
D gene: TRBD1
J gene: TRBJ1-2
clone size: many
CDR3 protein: CASSLPGGDGYTF
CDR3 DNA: TGCGCCAGCAGCTTGCCAGGGGGCGATGGCTACACCTTC

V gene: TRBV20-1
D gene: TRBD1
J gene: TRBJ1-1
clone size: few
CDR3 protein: CSARARQGANTEAFF
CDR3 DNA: TGCAGTGCTAGAGCTCGACAGGGCGCGAACACTGAAGCTTTCTTT

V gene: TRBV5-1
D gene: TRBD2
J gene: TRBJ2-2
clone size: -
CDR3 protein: CASSALTSSPGELFF
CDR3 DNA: TGCGCCAGCAGCGCCCTGACTAGCTCCCCCGGGGAGCTGTTTTTT

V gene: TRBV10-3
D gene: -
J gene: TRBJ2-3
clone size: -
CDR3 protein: CAGRDTQYF
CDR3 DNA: TGTGCCGGCCGAGATACGCAGTATTTT

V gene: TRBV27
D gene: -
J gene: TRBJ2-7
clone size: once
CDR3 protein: CASSLLVSSHEQYF
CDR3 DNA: TGTGCCAGCAGTTTACTAGTTTCCAGCCACGAGCAGTACTTC

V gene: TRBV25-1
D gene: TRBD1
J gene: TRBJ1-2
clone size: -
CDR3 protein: CASSEGGTGGFYGYTF
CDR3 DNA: TGTGCCAGCAGTGAAGGAGGGACAGGGGGCTTCTATGGCTACACCTTC

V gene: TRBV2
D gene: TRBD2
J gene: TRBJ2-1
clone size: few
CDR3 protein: CASRELAGQNNEQFF
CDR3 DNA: TGTGCCAGCAGAGAACTAGCGGGGCAAAACAATGAGCAGTTCTTC

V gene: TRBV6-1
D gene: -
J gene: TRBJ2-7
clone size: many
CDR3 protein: CASSGRGSLYEQYF
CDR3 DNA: TGTGCCAGCAGTGGTCGGGGGAGCCTCTACGAGCAGTACTTC

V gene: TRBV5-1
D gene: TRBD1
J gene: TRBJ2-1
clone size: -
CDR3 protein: CASSLVGQGANNEQFF
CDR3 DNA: TGCGCCAGCAGCTTGGTAGGACAGGGGGCGAACAATGAGCAGTTCTTC

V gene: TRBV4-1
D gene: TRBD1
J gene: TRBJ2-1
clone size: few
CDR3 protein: CASSQGQGGNEQFF
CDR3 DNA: TGCGCCAGCAGCCAAGGACAGGGGGGCAATGAGCAGTTCTTC

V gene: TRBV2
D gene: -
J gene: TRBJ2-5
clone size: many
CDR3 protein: CASAGSAGTENRYF
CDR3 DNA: TGTGCCAGCGCCGGATCGGCAGGTACAGAGAATCGGTACTTC

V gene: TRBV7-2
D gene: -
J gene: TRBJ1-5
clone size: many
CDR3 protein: CASSLKANQPQHF
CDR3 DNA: TGTGCCAGCAGCTTAAAAGCAAATCAGCCCCAGCATTTT

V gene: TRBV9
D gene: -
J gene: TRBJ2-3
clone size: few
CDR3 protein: CASSVAYRATDTQYF
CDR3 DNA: TGTGCCAGCAGCGTAGCCTACAGGGCCACAGATACGCAGTATTTT

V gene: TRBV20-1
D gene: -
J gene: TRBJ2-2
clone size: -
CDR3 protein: CSARDRRGGTGELFF
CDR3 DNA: TGCAGTGCTAGAGATCGCCGAGGGGGCACCGGGGAGCTGTTTTTT

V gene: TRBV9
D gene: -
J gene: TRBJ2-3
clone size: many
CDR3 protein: CAISHPAGLTTNTQYF
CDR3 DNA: TGTGCCATCAGCCACCCCGCAGGGTTGACGACAAATACGCAGTATTTT

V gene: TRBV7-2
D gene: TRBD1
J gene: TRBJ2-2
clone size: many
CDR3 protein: CASSGGGTVTGELFF
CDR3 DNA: TGTGCCAGCAGCGGAGGTGGGACAGTGACCGGGGAGCTGTTTTTT

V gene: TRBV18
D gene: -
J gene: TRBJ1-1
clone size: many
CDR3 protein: CASSPYGGQAFF
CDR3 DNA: TGTGCCAGCTCACCCTACGGGGGCCAAGCTTTCTTT

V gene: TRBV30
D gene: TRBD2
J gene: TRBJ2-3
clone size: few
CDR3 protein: CAWSRHTGLASDTQYF
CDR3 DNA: TGTGCCTGGAGTAGGCACACGGGACTAGCGTCAGATACGCAGTATTTT

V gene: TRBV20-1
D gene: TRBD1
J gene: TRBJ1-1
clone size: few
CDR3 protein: CSAAQEGQKNTEAFF
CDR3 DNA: TGCAGTGCTGCCCAAGAGGGACAGAAGAACACTGAAGCTTTCTTT

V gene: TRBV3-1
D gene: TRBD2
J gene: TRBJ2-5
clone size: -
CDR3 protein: CANSQDRPSGGREETQYF
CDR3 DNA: TGTGCCAACAGCCAAGATAGACCTAGCGGGGGGAGGGAAGAGACCCAGTACTTC

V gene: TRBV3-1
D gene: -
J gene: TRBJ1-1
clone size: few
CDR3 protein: CASSQDGGLRTEAFF
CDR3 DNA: TGTGCCAGCAGCCAAGACGGGGGTCTACGCACTGAAGCTTTCTTT

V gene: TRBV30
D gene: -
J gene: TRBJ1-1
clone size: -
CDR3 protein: CAWKRPNTEAFF
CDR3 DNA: TGTGCCTGGAAACGTCCGAACACTGAAGCTTTCTTT

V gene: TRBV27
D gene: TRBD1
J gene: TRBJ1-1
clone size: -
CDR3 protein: CASGRTGGNTEAFF
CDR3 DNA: TGTGCCAGCGGACGGACAGGGGGGAACACTGAAGCTTTCTTT

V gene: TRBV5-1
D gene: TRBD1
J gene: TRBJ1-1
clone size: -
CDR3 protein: CASSLTGGDLPTLNTEAFF
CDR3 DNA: TGCGCCAGCAGCTTAACAGGGGGCGACCTACCAACTTTGAACACTGAAGCTTTCTTT